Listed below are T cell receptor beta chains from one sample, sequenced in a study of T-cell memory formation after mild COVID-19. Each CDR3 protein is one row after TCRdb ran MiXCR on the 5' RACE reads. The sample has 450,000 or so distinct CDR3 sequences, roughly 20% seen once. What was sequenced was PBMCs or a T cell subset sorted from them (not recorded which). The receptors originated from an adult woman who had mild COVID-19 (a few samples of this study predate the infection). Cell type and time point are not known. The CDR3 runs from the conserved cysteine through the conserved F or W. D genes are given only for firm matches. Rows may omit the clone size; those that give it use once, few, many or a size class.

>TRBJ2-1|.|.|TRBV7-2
CASSKWGGSSYNEQFF
TGTGCCAGCAGCAAATGGGGTGGTTCCTCCTACAATGAGCAGTTCTTC
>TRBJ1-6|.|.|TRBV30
CAWSGDGWSPLHF
TGTGCCTGGAGTGGGGACGGGTGGTCACCCCTCCACTTT
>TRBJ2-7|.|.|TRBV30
CAWTRGISYEQYF
TGTGCCTGGACCAGGGGAATCTCCTACGAGCAGTACTTC
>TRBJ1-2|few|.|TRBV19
CASSQGWNYGYTF
TGTGCCAGTAGCCAGGGATGGAACTATGGCTACACCTTC
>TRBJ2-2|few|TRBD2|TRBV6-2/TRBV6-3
CASSYGGLAGITGELFF
TGTGCCAGCAGTTACGGTGGACTAGCGGGAATTACCGGGGAGCTGTTTTTT
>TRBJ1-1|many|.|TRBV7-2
CASSPGTGMNTEAFF
TGTGCCAGCAGCCCCGGGACGGGAATGAACACTGAAGCTTTCTTT
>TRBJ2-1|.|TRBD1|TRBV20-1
CSADPGTGRADEQFF
TGCAGTGCTGATCCGGGGACAGGGCGTGCCGATGAGCAGTTCTTC
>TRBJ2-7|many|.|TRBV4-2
CASSQDDYGYEQYF
TGTGCCAGCAGCCAAGACGATTACGGTTACGAGCAGTACTTC
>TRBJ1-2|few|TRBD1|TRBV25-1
CASSEGGGGYGYTF
TGTGCCAGCAGTGAGGGAGGGGGCGGCTATGGCTACACCTTC
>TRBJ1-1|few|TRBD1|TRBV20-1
CSARGPGQGGTEAFF
TGCAGTGCTAGGGGACCCGGACAGGGTGGAACTGAAGCTTTCTTT
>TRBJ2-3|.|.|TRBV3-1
CASSQQSSTDTQYF
TGTGCCAGCAGCCAACAGTCTAGCACAGATACGCAGTATTTT
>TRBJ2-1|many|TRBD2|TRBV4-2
CASSPGLAVNEQFF
TGTGCCAGCAGCCCGGGACTAGCGGTCAATGAGCAGTTCTTC
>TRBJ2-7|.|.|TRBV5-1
CASKFSGASYEQYF
TGCGCCAGCAAATTTTCAGGGGCAAGTTACGAGCAGTACTTC
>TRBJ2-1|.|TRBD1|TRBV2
CASSPGPGQGNEQFF
TGTGCCAGCAGCCCAGGTCCGGGACAGGGAAATGAGCAGTTCTTC
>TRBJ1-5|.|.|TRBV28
CASSLSARTASQPQHF
TGTGCCAGCAGTTTATCCGCCAGAACAGCCAGCCAGCCCCAGCATTTT
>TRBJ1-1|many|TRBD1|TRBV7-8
CASSLEGTGETEAFF
TGTGCCAGCAGCTTGGAGGGGACAGGGGAGACTGAAGCTTTCTTT
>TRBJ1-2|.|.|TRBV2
CASSEVGGPSYNYGYTF
TGTGCCAGCAGTGAAGTTGGGGGGCCCTCCTATAACTATGGCTACACCTTC
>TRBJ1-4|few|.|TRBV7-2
CASSLGPNEKLFF
TGTGCCAGCAGCTTAGGCCCGAATGAAAAACTGTTTTTT
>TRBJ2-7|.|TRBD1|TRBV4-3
CASSQDRQGASYEQYF
TGCGCCAGCAGCCAAGATAGGCAGGGGGCCTCCTACGAGCAGTACTTC
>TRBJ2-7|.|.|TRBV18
CASSPHAPLLSYEQYF
TGTGCCAGCTCACCACACGCTCCGCTCCTCTCCTACGAGCAGTACTTC
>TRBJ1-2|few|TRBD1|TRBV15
CATSRTPFQGATNYGYTF
TGTGCCACCAGCAGAACCCCATTCCAGGGGGCGACTAACTATGGCTACACCTTC
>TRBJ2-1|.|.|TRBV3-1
CASSQFPVGEQFF
TGTGCCAGCAGCCAATTCCCCGTAGGTGAGCAGTTCTTC
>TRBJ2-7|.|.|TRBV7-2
CASSPRGGSGYEQYF
TGTGCCAGCAGCCCAAGGGGGGGGAGCGGGTACGAGCAGTACTTC
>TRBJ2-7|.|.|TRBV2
CASSDAGQRYF
TGTGCCAGCAGTGACGCGGGACAGCGGTACTTC
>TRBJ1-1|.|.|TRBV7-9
CASSLVEGITEAFF
TGTGCCAGCAGCTTAGTTGAGGGCATAACTGAAGCTTTCTTT
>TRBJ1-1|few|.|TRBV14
CASSETGTEAFF
TGTGCCAGCAGCGAGACCGGTACTGAAGCTTTCTTT
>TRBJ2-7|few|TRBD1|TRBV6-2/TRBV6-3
CASSPPRQGAAYEQYF
TGTGCCAGCAGCCCCCCCCGACAGGGGGCAGCCTACGAGCAGTACTTC
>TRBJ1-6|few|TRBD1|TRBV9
CASSEAGTANNSPLHF
TGTGCCAGCAGCGAGGCCGGGACAGCTAATAATTCACCCCTCCACTTT
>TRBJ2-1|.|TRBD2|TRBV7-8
CASSPLFGGVVYNEQFF
TGTGCCAGCAGCCCTTTGTTTGGGGGGGTGGTGTACAATGAGCAGTTCTTC
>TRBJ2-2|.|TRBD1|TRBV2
CATDTGGSVRGELFF
TGTGCCACTGACACAGGGGGCTCCGTCCGCGGGGAGCTGTTTTTT
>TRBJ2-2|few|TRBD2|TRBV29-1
CSVEDLGSAGGPDTGELFF
TGCAGCGTTGAAGATCTAGGCTCAGCGGGAGGGCCGGACACCGGGGAGCTGTTTTTT
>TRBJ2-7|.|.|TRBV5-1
CASSPPLDRLSSYEQYF
TGCGCCAGCAGCCCGCCCCTCGACAGGCTTAGCTCCTACGAGCAGTACTTC
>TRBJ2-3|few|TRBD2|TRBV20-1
CSARDPETSGSTDTQYF
TGCAGTGCTAGAGATCCTGAGACTAGCGGAAGCACAGATACGCAGTATTTT